These T cell receptor beta chains were read from a single sample in a study of T cells in Graves' hyperthyroidism and ophthalmopathy. TCRdb reprocessed the multiplex PCR reads with MiXCR, giving one entry per CDR3 protein. The sample has 700,000 or so distinct CDR3 sequences, about 14% seen once. Sequencing input: blood. The receptors were sampled from a woman aged 45 to 65 with Graves' ophthalmopathy. Both conserved end residues are part of each CDR3. The order of the fields is J gene, clone size, D gene, V gene, CDR3 protein, CDR3 DNA. The D gene is left open where the match is weak. Rows give clone size only sometimes, using once, few, many, or a class for an expanded clone.

TRBJ2-1,many,TRBD2,TRBV20-1,CSAPNSGSSYNEQFF,TGCAGTGCTCCCAATAGCGGGAGCTCCTACAATGAGCAGTTCTTC
TRBJ1-5,.,.,TRBV6-2/TRBV6-3,CASKDRTNQPQHF,TGTGCCAGCAAGGACCGAACTAATCAGCCCCAGCATTTT
TRBJ2-1,many,.,TRBV11-2,CASSAQRGGEQFF,TGTGCCAGCAGCGCGCAAAGAGGGGGTGAGCAGTTCTTC
TRBJ2-1,many,TRBD1,TRBV24-1,CATSDLTGGSYNEQFF,TGTGCCACCAGTGACCTGACAGGGGGCTCCTACAATGAGCAGTTCTTC
TRBJ2-3,.,.,TRBV10-3,CAISEVVYTDTQYF,TGTGCCATCAGTGAGGTGGTTTACACAGATACGCAGTATTTT
TRBJ1-1,.,.,TRBV4-3,CASSQFRQENTEAFF,TGCGCCAGCAGCCAATTCCGACAGGAGAACACTGAAGCTTTCTTT
TRBJ2-1,.,TRBD2,TRBV6-1,CASSEIEGLLYNEQFF,TGTGCCAGCAGTGAAATCGAGGGACTACTTTACAATGAGCAGTTCTTC
TRBJ1-2,.,.,TRBV6-9,CASSYSWGYTF,TGTGCCAGCAGTTACAGTTGGGGCTACACCTTC
TRBJ2-4,many,.,TRBV30,CAWSAAGTRNIQYF,TGTGCCTGGAGCGCAGCCGGGACACGAAACATTCAGTACTTC
TRBJ2-7,.,.,TRBV6-1,CASGRNYEQYF,TGTGCCAGCGGGAGGAACTACGAGCAGTACTTC
TRBJ1-2,many,.,TRBV12-3/TRBV12-4,CASSRQENYGYTF,TGTGCCAGCAGCCGACAGGAGAACTATGGCTACACCTTC
TRBJ2-3,many,.,TRBV4-2,CASSLNKGDTQYF,TGTGCCAGCAGCCTCAATAAGGGGGATACGCAGTATTTT
TRBJ2-1,many,.,TRBV11-1,CASRGREWDSRSSYNEQFF,TGTGCCAGCAGGGGACGGGAGTGGGACTCTCGGAGCTCCTACAATGAGCAGTTCTTC
TRBJ1-1,many,.,TRBV6-2/TRBV6-3,CASSRGKGGTEAFF,TGTGCCAGCAGCCGGGGGAAGGGGGGCACTGAAGCTTTCTTT
TRBJ1-6,many,.,TRBV20-1,CSARTQGDPNSPLHF,TGCAGTGCTAGAACGCAGGGTGATCCTAATTCACCCCTCCACTTT
TRBJ2-5,many,TRBD2,TRBV7-9,CASSQGLAGGFGTQYF,TGTGCCAGCAGCCAAGGACTAGCGGGAGGATTCGGGACCCAGTACTTC
TRBJ2-3,many,TRBD1,TRBV7-7,CASSLRTGTGTSTDTQYF,TGTGCTAGCAGCCTACGTACCGGGACAGGGACTAGCACAGATACGCAGTATTTT
TRBJ2-3,many,TRBD2,TRBV20-1,CSARDHGGRAGTDTQYF,TGCAGTGCTAGGGATCACGGCGGGAGGGCCGGGACAGATACGCAGTATTTT
TRBJ1-1,many,.,TRBV28,CASSGSTGRNTEAFF,TGTGCCAGCAGCGGATCGACAGGCCGGAACACTGAAGCTTTCTTT
TRBJ2-3,many,.,TRBV28,CASSLSFSDTQYF,TGTGCCAGCAGTTTATCTTTTTCGGATACGCAGTATTTT
TRBJ2-1,.,TRBD2,TRBV15,CATRGTSGRAYNEQFF,TGTGCCACCCGAGGGACTAGCGGGAGGGCATACAATGAGCAGTTCTTC
TRBJ1-2,once,.,TRBV28,CASSSTRLGYTF,TGTGCCAGCAGTTCAACCCGGTTGGGCTACACCTTC
TRBJ2-5,many,TRBD2,TRBV20-1,CSASLERTSVQETQYF,TGCAGTGCTAGTCTCGAAAGGACTAGCGTCCAAGAGACCCAGTACTTC
TRBJ2-2,few,.,TRBV6-1,CASMWGARAGELFF,TGTGCCAGCATGTGGGGGGCAAGGGCCGGGGAGCTGTTTTTT
TRBJ2-7,.,.,TRBV30,CAWSAGVHPYEQYF,TGTGCCTGGAGCGCCGGGGTTCACCCCTACGAGCAGTACTTC
TRBJ2-5,many,TRBD2,TRBV6-5,CASSYSTSAQETQYF,TGTGCCAGCAGTTACTCGACTAGCGCACAAGAGACCCAGTACTTC